The 20 T cell receptor beta chains reported below all come from one sample, sequenced in a study of regulatory T cells in long-lasting Graves disease (dated by TCRdb to the early 2020s). The time point label, read with the paper, signifies: newly diagnosed GD, antithyroid drugs for less than 3 months. RNA was extracted from PBMCs in TRIzol for both TCR sequencing and RNA sequencing. Libraries were built with multiplex PCR. The sequencer listed for this sample is Illumina HiSeq 4000. CDR3 regions were amplified by Arm-PCR with iRepertoire HTBI primers to construct TCR beta libraries. TCRdb reprocessed the public reads (quality trimming at Q25 with fastp, clone calling with MiXCR) and kept in-frame beta chains. Rows matching on CDR3 protein sequence are summarized as one entry with the most common DNA and genes. Present in this sample are fewer than 650,000 distinct CDR3 sequences, about 16% of which were seen just once. The ten largest clones take up about 11% of the sample.

A further study also used this sample, focusing on T cells in Graves' hyperthyroidism and ophthalmopathy.

Specimen: peripheral blood mononuclear cells (PBMCs), collected at new diagnosis, from a patient treated with antithyroid drugs. The receptors were gathered from a man between 18 and 35 years old with Graves disease. Donor details come from another sample of the same person, matched by shared clones.

This clonotype was seen a handful of times. The chain carries TRBV28 and TRBJ1-2; 7 nucleotides match TRBD1. Germline lookup yields CDR1 MDHEN and CDR2 SYDVKM. Trimming removed 3 bases from V and 8 bases from J; junction bases left unmatched: 6. The CDR3 runs 13 residues. CDR3 protein: CASSFGQVDGYTF. The CDR3 DNA reads as TGTGCCAGCAGTTTTGGACAGGTCGACGGCTACACCTTC.

This clonotype came up a few times. V usage is TRBV27 and J usage is TRBJ1-2; no clear D gene. Trimming removed 8 bases at V and 6 bases at J, with 16 bases between. The CDR3 totals 13 residues. The germline V gene has CDR1 MNHEY and CDR2 SMNVEV (reference sequence). The CDR3 sequence is CASGYPAGHGYTF. The CDR3 region has the DNA TGTGCCAGCGGCTATCCTGCCGGGCATGGCTACACCTTC.

This clonotype was counted between two and nine times. V usage is TRBV18 and J usage is TRBJ2-4; 7 bases agree with TRBD2. CDR1 and CDR2 (germline): KGHSH, LQKENI. Trimming cost V 2 bases and J 3 bases; bases outside gene matches: 1. The CDR3 has 14 residues. CDR3 loop: CASSPSGVKNIQYF. The DNA for the CDR3 is TGTGCCAGCTCACCAAGCGGGGTCAAAAACATTCAGTACTTC. Combining the CDR3 with reference TRBV18 and TRBJ2-4 gives the whole variable domain NAGVMQNPRHLVRRRGQEARLRCSPMKGHSHVYWYRQLPEEGLKFMVYLQKENIIDESGMPKERFSAEFPKEGPSILRIQQVVRGDSAAYFCASSPSGVKNIQYFGAGTRLSVL.

At least ten counts were recorded for this clonotype. The V gene is TRBV28, the J gene TRBJ2-7; 7 bases line up with TRBD2. V was pared by 5 bases and J by 2 bases, with 24 bases of the junction left unmatched. Germline CDR1 is MDHEN and CDR2 is SYDVKM. This CDR3 contains 20 residues. The CDR3: CASSPIHRRREGLKAYEQYF. The CDR3 DNA sequence: TGTGCCAGCAGTCCGATTCACAGAAGGAGGGAGGGCCTGAAGGCCTACGAGCAGTACTTC.

Many counts were recorded for this clonotype. The rearrangement uses TRBV20-1 and TRBJ2-5; tentative D call: TRBD2 (6 bases). Per germline, CDR1 DFQATT and CDR2 SNEGSKA (reference sequence). The CDR3 is made up of 15 amino acids. The V gene lost 4 bases and the J gene lost 2 bases, with 17 bases spanning the gap. The CDR3 region has the DNA TGCAGTGCTATCCTTGGCGGAGGGAGACAAGAGACCCAGTACTTC. It specifies CSAILGGGRQETQYF.

This chain's CDR3 is CASSSGGGRNYGYTF. In DNA, the CDR3 is TGTGCCAGCAGCTCCGGGGGGGGTCGTAACTATGGCTACACCTTC. The rearrangement uses TRBV7-3 and TRBJ1-2; TRBD1 might be the D (5 bases). Trimming cost V 4 bases and J 1 base, with 13 bases left between them. The CDR3 consists of 15 residues. The germline gives CDR1 SGHTA, CDR2 FQGTGA.

Ten or more counts support this clonotype. The rearrangement joins TRBV6-1 to TRBJ2-7; the match to TRBD1 covers 9 bases. This CDR3 region has 15 residues. Losses at the gene ends were 10 bases for V and 4 bases for J; bases not matched to a gene: 14. CDR1 and CDR2 from the germline V gene are MNHNS and SASEGT. In DNA form, the CDR3 reads TGTGCCACACAATCCCCGGGACAGGGATCTTACGAGCAGTACTTC. This encodes CATQSPGQGSYEQYF.

This clonotype was found a few times. The chain combines TRBV20-1 with TRBJ2-5; 9 positions match TRBD1. Germline CDR1 is DFQATT and CDR2 is SNEGSKA (reference sequence). The CDR3 consists of 13 residues. V lost 6 bases, J lost 4 bases, and 6 bases stayed unmatched. The CDR3: CSARDRVTETQYF. The CDR3 nucleotides are TGCAGTGCCAGGGACAGGGTCACAGAGACCCAGTACTTC.

The chain couples TRBV3-1 to TRBJ2-3; D perhaps matches TRBD1 (6 bases). V gave up 3 bases and J gave up 4 bases, with 11 bases separating them. This CDR3 has 14 residues. The germline gives CDR1 LGHDT, CDR2 YNNKEL (reference sequence). CDR3 sequence: CASSQTGSADTQYF. The CDR3 DNA follows: TGTGCCAGCAGCCAGACAGGCTCAGCAGATACGCAGTATTTT.

Here the CDR3 DNA reads TGTGCCAGTAGTATGGTTGGTCAGCCCCAGCATTTT. Its protein is CASSMVGQPQHF. The chain joins TRBV19 to TRBJ1-5; unclear D gene. V lost 3 bases and J 6 bases, leaving 6 bases between the germline ends. Germline V gene sequence: CDR1 LNHDA, CDR2 SQIVND (reference sequence). CDR3 size: 12 residues.

This clonotype was found a few times. The CDR3 end shows no conserved phenylalanine or tryptophan, and so a read error is likely. This rearrangement joins TRBV11-1 to TRBJ1-1; D not resolved. The CDR3 is 17 amino acids. Germline values: CDR1 SGHAT, CDR2 FQDESV (reference sequence). Trimming removed 5 bases at V and 0 bases at J, with 19 bases between. The CDR3 DNA reads as TGTGCCAGCAGCCCGTTGAATTGGCGAATCTTGAACACTGAAGCTTTCCTT. The encoded protein is CASSPLNWRILNTEAFL.

The sample holds many counts of this clonotype. CDR3 nucleotides: TGTGCCAGCAGATCTCGGACTAGCGGAGAAGATACGCAGTATTTT. This translates into CASRSRTSGEDTQYF. The chain employs TRBV11-1 and TRBJ2-3; 10 bases align to TRBD2. Germline values: CDR1 SGHAT, CDR2 FQDESV (reference sequence). The CDR3 covers 15 residues. With V trimmed by 6 bases and J by 5 bases, 8 bases remained unmatched.

This clonotype was observed many times. This chain connects TRBV12-3 or TRBV12-4 to TRBJ1-2; D is uncertain. V was shortened by 1 base and J by 7 bases, with 4 bases between the two germline ends. The CDR3 loop spans 11 amino acids. The CDR3 sequence: CASSLGAGYTF. As DNA, the CDR3 is TGTGCCAGCAGTTTAGGTGCTGGCTACACCTTC.

Here the CDR3 reads CASSVASGVEAFF. The CDR3 DNA reads TGTGCCAGCAGCGTAGCCTCGGGGGTTGAAGCTTTCTTT. This chain connects TRBV9 to TRBJ1-1, with D maybe TRBD1 (5 bases). CDR3 length equals 13 residues. Trimming stripped 0 bases from V and 7 bases from J, with 10 bases between. Germline V lookup: CDR1 SGDLS, CDR2 YYNGEE.

This clonotype was found a few times. The V call is TRBV5-5, the J call TRBJ1-4; a weak D match, TRBD1 (6 bases). V was trimmed by 4 bases and J by 8 bases, leaving 18 bases between them. The CDR3 contains 15 residues. Germline CDR1 SGHKS, CDR2 YYEKEE (reference sequence). The CDR3 spells CASSRRQEQSEKLFF. For the CDR3, the DNA is TGTGCCAGCAGCCGTCGACAGGAGCAATCGGAAAAACTGTTTTTT.

Only a few counts were recorded for this clonotype. The CDR3 coding sequence is TGTGCCAGCAGCCAAGGTCTCAAGTCGTCAAGCTCCTACGAGCAGTACTTC. Its translation: CASSQGLKSSSSYEQYF. The rearrangement uses TRBV4-2 and TRBJ2-7; D ambiguous. The CDR3 extends over 17 amino acids. The V end was cut by 1 base, the J end by 0 bases, with 16 bases between. The germline V gene encodes CDR1 LGHNA and CDR2 YNFKEQ.

This clonotype was seen repeatedly, ten times or more. One end of the junction fails to match germline, which may point to a read error. The J gene is TRBJ2-7, the V gene TRBV5-1; 10 bases map to TRBD2. Germline-derived CDR1 and CDR2 are SGHRS and YFSETQ. The CDR3 runs to 14 residues. CDR3 sequence (DNA): TGTGCCAGCAGCTTAGCTAGCGGGAGCATCGAGCAGTACTTC. Translating gives CASSLASGSIEQYF.

The table lists this clonotype with a few counts. The chain is built from TRBV12-3 or TRBV12-4 and TRBJ1-6; D is undetermined. The V and J ends lost 1 base and 9 bases respectively, with 7 bases between them. CDR3 size: 13 residues. CDR3 amino acids: CASSLGALSPLHF. The CDR3 region has the DNA TGTGCCAGCAGTTTAGGTGCTCTTTCACCCCTCCACTTT.

This clonotype was observed at least ten times. The genes are TRBV7-8 and TRBJ2-7, with TRBD1 matching over 10 bases. Germline-derived CDR1 and CDR2 are SGHVS and FQNEAQ. V trimming: 1 base; J trimming: 2 bases; junction bases outside the gene matches: 5. The CDR3 is 16 residues long. CDR3 loop: CASSLVTGQGPYEQYF. CDR3 bases: TGTGCCAGCAGCTTAGTCACGGGACAGGGGCCCTACGAGCAGTACTTC.

The chain has TRBV20-1 and TRBJ1-2; D is possibly TRBD1 (5 bases). Germline loops: CDR1 DFQATT, CDR2 SNEGSKA (reference sequence). The CDR3 runs to 14 residues. V lost 3 bases, J lost 4 bases, and 15 bases lay in between. This CDR3 is CSASGDGWAYGYTF. CDR3 DNA: TGCAGTGCTAGTGGGGACGGCTGGGCCTATGGCTACACCTTC.